This record looks at one T cell receptor (beta chain) sequence and its context. The antigen remains undetermined. Trimming took off 0 bases at V and 0 bases at J, with 9 bases between the two ends. The CDR3 is 15 amino acids. Looked up from germline, CDR1 is SGHDT and CDR2 is YYEEEE. This entry comes from a study of T-cell reconstitution after alpha-beta-depleted transplantation in children. Study observations and caveats: From newly produced T cells came most of the T-cell counts and diversity one year after transplant. Some patients' high day-60 TCRbeta diversity was traced to surviving recipient T cells and thymic progenitors. About two months after transplant, alpha-beta T cells reportedly came from several hundred expanded graft clones.

Researchers prepared the TCRbeta library using unique molecular identifiers, the study reports. MiXCR was run by TCRdb on the PCR reads, yielding one entry per CDR3 protein. This sample has about 440,000 distinct CDR3 sequences, with roughly 44% found just once. This receptor was identified in a girl aged 2 to 9 with aplastic anemia, due to receive a stem cell transplant. The chain combines TRBV5-6 with TRBJ1-2; unclear D gene. The starting material was PBMCs, obtained before TCRalphabeta/CD19-depleted stem cell transplant. DNA of the CDR3: TGTGCCAGCAGCTTGGACCCAGACCCTAACTATGGCTACACCTTC. It is translated as CASSLDPDPNYGYTF.